This T cell receptor (beta chain) comes out of a study of identical twins (dated by TCRdb to about 2016). Turning to the overall study: To test whether fetal clonotypes persist, this study deep-sequenced TCR alpha and beta repertoires from monozygotic twins, from unrelated adults of various ages, and from cord blood. To rule out contamination, replicate twin experiments were performed at different times with different library preparation protocols.

Every donor in the study was a healthy Caucasian. The twin cohort consisted of three pairs of female monozygotic twins, all aged roughly 18 to 29 years. The RNA used for TCR libraries was isolated from peripheral blood mononuclear cells. The germline V gene provides CDR1 MGHRA and CDR2 YSYEKL. Trimming removed 5 bases from V and 0 bases from J; the gene matches leave 8 bases unexplained. The CDR3 runs 16 amino acids, cysteine and phenylalanine included. This entry keeps only the CDR3 DNA: 48 bases, framed from base 1. Library preparation employed 5' RACE. The listed sequencing device is Illumina HiSeq 2000. Template switching introduced a universal primer binding site; the final cDNA contained a unique molecular identifier, enabling accurate counting of TCR cDNA molecules. Specific primers in the conserved constant-segment region were used to synthesize first-strand cDNA for the TCR alpha and beta chains. Each cDNA library was double barcoded, with a SMART-Mk sample barcode plus Illumina barcodes, to control for contamination. Two successive PCR steps introduced TruSeq adapter sequences along with Illumina sample barcodes. The TCR alpha and beta cDNA libraries were sequenced on the Illumina HiSeq platform using custom primers. Per the original workflow: Raw reads were processed with MiGEC to extract unique molecular identifiers, and MiXCR was used to determine CDR3 positions. For each individual, recombination models were inferred using an EM algorithm with the repgenHMM and IGoR tools. The analysis of shared clonotypes was done with the tcR package in R, with sharing normalized by the product of cloneset sizes. To study raw recombination without the effects of thymic and clonal selection, out-of-frame nonproductive sequences were analyzed. TCRdb handled the public reads itself, with Q25 trimming in fastp and clone calling in MiXCR, and kept productive beta chains. CDR3 protein sequences are deduplicated, and each keeps its most common genes and DNA. TCRdb's processing, not the authors', yielded these V and J calls. This sample has hundreds of thousands of distinct CDR3 sequences in its table, and around an eighth of those were observed once. The ten largest clonotypes hold roughly 1.5% of the sample.

The study at large found these results: Zero-insertion analyses could be partly confounded by invariant T cells such as MAIT and iNKT, though diverse VJ usage argued against such confounding for most clonotypes. Compared with coincidental sharing between unrelated individuals, an excess of low generation-probability sequences was observed among out-of-frame TCR alpha sequences shared between twins. In monozygotic twins, recombination models systematically underestimated out-of-frame TCR alpha sharing, but the models matched the sharing seen between unrelated individuals. The excess sharing between twins in beta out-of-frame sequences was weaker because fewer shared sequences reduced the signal-to-noise ratio. Abundant cord blood beta clonotypes carried fewer insertions; young adult naive repertoires showed a weaker similar trend, while memory repertoires showed none. Because the same donors could not be followed over many years, the conclusions relied on cross-sectional statistical analysis.

This clonotype was counted only a few times. Its target antigen remains unknown. Base qualities are not provided; no much larger clone lies one nucleotide away. This same sample was also taken into another study, of yellow fever vaccine responses in identical twins. From the second report: The T cell response to vaccination in identical twins was reported by the authors to appear partly convergent and partly personalized. The study precisely tracked vaccine-responding T cell clones in identical twins.

The sequence came from a woman aged 18-29 years in good health. In this chain, TRBV4-1 is recombined with TRBJ2-3; TRBD1 matches 7 bases in the middle. Sequencing was performed on PBMCs. The CDR3 has the sequence CASSYPLQGSTDTQYF. The nucleotides read TGCGCCAGCAGCTACCCACTACAGGGGAGCACAGATACGCAGTATTTT.